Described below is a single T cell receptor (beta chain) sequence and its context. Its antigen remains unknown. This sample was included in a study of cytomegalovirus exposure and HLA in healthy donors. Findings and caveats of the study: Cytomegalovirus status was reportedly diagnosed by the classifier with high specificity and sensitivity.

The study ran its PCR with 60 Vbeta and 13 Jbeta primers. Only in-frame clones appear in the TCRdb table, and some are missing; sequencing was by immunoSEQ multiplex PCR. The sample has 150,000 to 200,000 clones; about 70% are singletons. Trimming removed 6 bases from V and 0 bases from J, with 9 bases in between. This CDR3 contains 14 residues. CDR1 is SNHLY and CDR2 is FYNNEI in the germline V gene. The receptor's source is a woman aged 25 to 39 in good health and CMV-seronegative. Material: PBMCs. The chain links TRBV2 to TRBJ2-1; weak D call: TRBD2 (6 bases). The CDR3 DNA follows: TGTGCCAGCAGGGACGGGGGCTCCTACAATGAGCAGTTCTTC. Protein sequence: CASRDGGSYNEQFF.